The text below deals with one TCR beta chain. What it binds is unknown. The RNA input was about 0.45 to 1 ug, and it was reverse transcribed with random hexamers. By means of immunoSEQ multiplex PCR, TCR beta CDR3 spanning 54 Vbeta and 13 Jbeta underwent amplification. MiXCR, run by TCRdb on the immunoSEQ multiplex PCR reads, gives a single entry per CDR3 protein. The table lists 150,000 to 200,000 distinct CDR3 sequences, 95% to 96% of them singletons. This sample stems from a study of CD8 T cells in Susac syndrome. Diagnostic criteria defined recently for definite or probable disease were met by the Susac syndrome patients. Negative isolation yielded CD8+ and CD4+ T cells; FACS enriched TEMRA cells. Overall study findings and caveats: The CD4+ T cell repertoires from Susac syndrome exhibited no clonal expansion.

This CDR3 contains 13 residues. CDR1 is GTSNPN and CDR2 is SVGIG in the germline V gene (reference sequence). V was shortened by 1 base and J by 7 bases, with 11 bases between the two germline ends. Sequences were obtained from CD4+ T cells from PBMCs. The chain uses TRBV30 and TRBJ1-5; weak D call: TRBD1 (5 bases). The receptor comes from a human donor with Susac syndrome. The CDR3 bases are TGTGCCTGGAGTGATGGAGGGGACCAGCCCCAGCATTTT. As protein: CAWSDGGDQPQHF.